This T cell receptor (beta chain) comes out of a study of T-cell memory formation after mild COVID-19. Across the study: Clusters were largely donor specific.

As regards this clonotype: Antigen specificity is unknown.

Study results and limitations: The study detected some responding clones in pre-infection memory, suggesting cross-reactive memory joined. Clones shrinking between day 15 and 85 showed a balanced CD4/CD8 split, and those that grew later tilted toward CD4+.

TCR alpha and TCR beta cDNA libraries carrying sample barcodes and UMIs came from 5'RACE with constant-segment primers. TCRdb reprocessed the 5' RACE reads via MiXCR and lists one record per CDR3 protein. This sample yields 65,000 to 90,000 distinct CDR3 sequences, of which roughly 12% are seen a single time; 35% to 50% belongs to the top ten. The germline V gene has CDR1 SGHVS and CDR2 FQNEAQ. Trimming took off 3 bases at V and 4 bases at J, with 26 bases between the two ends. This CDR3 spans 19 amino acids. Sample: PBMCs or a T cell subset sorted from them (not recorded which). This TCR derives from a man aged 18 to 30 who had mild COVID-19 (a few samples of this study predate the infection). Cell type and time point are not known. The V and J genes are TRBV7-8 and TRBJ2-3, with D unresolved. CDR3 residues: CASSFLPLNLEGSADTQYF. CDR3 sequence (DNA): TGTGCCAGCAGCTTCCTGCCGCTGAATCTAGAAGGCTCCGCAGATACGCAGTATTTT.